This paragraph reports one T cell receptor beta chain. Antigen unknown. These data come from a study of OX40 agonist ivuxolimab in advanced cancers. Across the study: Across the patients, intravenous ivuxolimab was delivered every 2 weeks at 0.01 to 10 mg/kg. Antecedent anti-PD-1, anti-PD-L1 or anti-CTLA-4 therapy was permissible, with roughly 40% having received some.

Study-wide points: More expanded clones were found, on average, in CD8+ than in CD4+ T cells.

V was shortened by 7 bases and J by 1 base, with 11 bases between the two germline ends. The CDR3 runs 14 residues. Looked up from germline, CDR1 is MNHEY and CDR2 is SVGAGI. Blood samples were obtained at baseline, cycle 4 day 1, and cycle 7 day 1. The protocol was immunoSEQ multiplex PCR, while the TCRdb copy is restricted to in-frame clones and leaves out a portion. The sample has 55,000 to 65,000 clones, 86% seen once. This TCR came from an adult with an advanced solid tumor such as melanoma, head and neck, liver or kidney cancer. The input for sequencing was CD4+ or CD8+ T cells sorted from blood, taken in a trial of the OX40 agonist ivuxolimab. V and J are TRBV6-5 and TRBJ2-1, with D possibly being TRBD1 (5 bases). The CDR3 region is CASNGRASYNEQFF. CDR3 sequence (DNA): TGTGCCAGCAACGGCAGGGCTTCCTACAATGAGCAGTTCTTC.